These T cell receptor beta chains were read from a single sample in a study of T cell responses to AZD1222 COVID-19 vaccine. Method: immunoSEQ multiplex PCR; TCRdb's copy keeps in-frame clones and lacks some. In the table there are roughly 75,000 clones, about four fifths of which are singletons. Material: peripheral blood, obtained on day 0 of AZD1222 vaccination. The receptors come from an adult in good health. Each CDR3 is given with its conserved first and last residue. D genes are given only for firm matches. Expanded clones get a size class; other rows say once, few or many, or leave the size out.

D: TRBD1
V: TRBV7-8
size: .
J: TRBJ1-5
CDR3: CASSHRDRKMYQPQHF
DNA: TGTGCCAGCAGCCACCGGGACAGGAAAATGTACCAGCCCCAGCATTTT

D: .
V: TRBV7-9
size: .
J: TRBJ2-6
CDR3: CASYPVTGANVLTF
DNA: TGTGCCAGCTACCCTGTGACTGGGGCCAACGTCCTGACTTTC

D: TRBD1
V: TRBV6-1
size: few
J: TRBJ2-3
CDR3: CASSGDYPGQTYSTDTQYF
DNA: TGTGCCAGCAGTGGGGATTATCCGGGACAGACCTACTCCACAGATACGCAGTATTTT

D: .
V: TRBV28
size: .
J: TRBJ1-2
CDR3: CASSLPESGYGYTF
DNA: TGTGCCAGCAGTTTACCCGAGAGCGGCTATGGCTACACCTTC

D: .
V: TRBV10-3
size: .
J: TRBJ1-3
CDR3: CAISGAGARSGNTIYF
DNA: TGTGCCATCAGTGGAGCAGGGGCCCGCTCTGGAAACACCATATATTTT

D: .
V: TRBV19
size: .
J: TRBJ2-5
CDR3: CASSQISQETQYF
DNA: TGTGCCAGTAGTCAGATATCCCAAGAGACCCAGTACTTC

D: .
V: TRBV5-6
size: .
J: TRBJ1-4
CDR3: CASSLLSGGGKLFF
DNA: TGTGCCAGCAGCTTGCTCAGTGGCGGGGGAAAACTGTTTTTT

D: TRBD2
V: TRBV29-1
size: .
J: TRBJ2-5
CDR3: CSVEDHRVAGRKTQYF
DNA: TGCAGCGTTGAAGATCACCGGGTAGCGGGTAGGAAGACCCAGTACTTC

D: .
V: TRBV6-1
size: .
J: TRBJ2-1
CDR3: CASSEIHTYNEQFF
DNA: TGTGCCAGCAGTGAGATCCACACCTACAATGAGCAGTTCTTC

D: .
V: TRBV7-6
size: .
J: TRBJ1-5
CDR3: CASSPRVDNQPQHF
DNA: TGTGCCAGCAGCCCCCGAGTCGACAATCAGCCCCAGCATTTT

D: .
V: TRBV6-5
size: .
J: TRBJ1-1
CDR3: CASSYSPQGTEAFF
DNA: TGTGCCAGCAGTTACTCGCCACAGGGCACTGAAGCTTTCTTT

D: TRBD2
V: TRBV7-9
size: few
J: TRBJ2-6
CDR3: CASSRGGSGANVLTF
DNA: TGTGCCAGCAGCCGCGGGGGCTCTGGGGCCAACGTCCTGACTTTC

D: .
V: TRBV27
size: .
J: TRBJ2-3
CDR3: CASSPTGTSTDTQYF
DNA: TGTGCCAGCAGTCCTACGGGGACTAGCACAGATACGCAGTATTTT

D: .
V: TRBV5-1
size: .
J: TRBJ2-7
CDR3: CASSLTPGQNYEQYF
DNA: TGCGCCAGCAGCTTGACCCCTGGACAGAACTACGAGCAGTACTTC

D: TRBD2
V: TRBV2
size: .
J: TRBJ2-1
CDR3: CASSDPTSGEQFF
DNA: TGTGCCAGCAGTGACCCTACTAGCGGGGAGCAGTTCTTC

D: .
V: TRBV18
size: .
J: TRBJ2-5
CDR3: CASSPSGGQETQYF
DNA: TGTGCCAGCTCACCATCCGGCGGGCAAGAGACCCAGTACTTC

D: .
V: TRBV30
size: once
J: TRBJ2-3
CDR3: CAWEGTDTQYF
DNA: TGTGCCTGGGAGGGTACGGATACGCAGTATTTT

D: .
V: TRBV7-2
size: .
J: TRBJ1-5
CDR3: CASSSGVRDSNQPQHF
DNA: TGTGCCAGCAGCTCCGGGGTCAGGGATAGCAATCAGCCCCAGCATTTT

D: TRBD1
V: TRBV6-1
size: .
J: TRBJ2-7
CDR3: CASSEETGASYEQYF
DNA: TGTGCCAGCAGTGAAGAGACAGGGGCCTCCTACGAGCAGTACTTC

D: .
V: TRBV18
size: once
J: TRBJ2-7
CDR3: CASSPDRQAEQYF
DNA: TGTGCCAGCTCACCAGACCGGCAAGCCGAGCAGTACTTC

D: .
V: TRBV6-2/TRBV6-3
size: .
J: TRBJ2-3
CDR3: CASSSSPLYPQYF
DNA: TGTGCCAGCAGCTCAAGTCCCCTATATCCGCAGTATTTT

D: TRBD1
V: TRBV7-2
size: once
J: TRBJ2-3
CDR3: CASSSRDRGADTQYF
DNA: TGTGCCAGCAGCTCCCGGGACAGGGGAGCAGATACGCAGTATTTT